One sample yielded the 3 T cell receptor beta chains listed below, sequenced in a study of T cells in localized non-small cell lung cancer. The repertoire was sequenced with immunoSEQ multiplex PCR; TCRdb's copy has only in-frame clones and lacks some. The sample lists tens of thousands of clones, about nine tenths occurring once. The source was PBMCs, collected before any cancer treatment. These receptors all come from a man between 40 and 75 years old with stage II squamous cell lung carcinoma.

This CDR3 is CASSPPGTGYNEQFF. The CDR3 region has the DNA TGTGCCAGCAGCCCACCCGGGACGGGTTACAATGAGCAGTTCTTC. The chain joins TRBV11-3 to TRBJ2-1, with D perhaps matching TRBD1 or TRBD2 (5 bases each). The CDR3 has 15 amino acids. In germline, CDR1 is SGHNT, CDR2 YENEEA. V lost 5 bases to trimming and J lost 4 bases, with 15 bases between them.

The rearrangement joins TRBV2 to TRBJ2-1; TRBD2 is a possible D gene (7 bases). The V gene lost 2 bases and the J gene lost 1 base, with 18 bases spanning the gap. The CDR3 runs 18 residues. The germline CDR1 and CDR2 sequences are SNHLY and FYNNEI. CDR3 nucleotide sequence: TGTGCCAGCAGTGAACTGTGGCGGGGGCCCGGTTCCTACAATGAGCAGTTCTTC. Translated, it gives CASSELWRGPGSYNEQFF. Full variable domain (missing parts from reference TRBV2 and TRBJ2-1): EPEVTQTPSHQVTQMGQEVILRCVPISNHLYFYWYRQILGQKVEFLVSFYNNEISEKSEIFDDQFSVERPDGSNFTLKIRSTKLEDSAMYFCASSELWRGPGSYNEQFFGPGTRLTVL.

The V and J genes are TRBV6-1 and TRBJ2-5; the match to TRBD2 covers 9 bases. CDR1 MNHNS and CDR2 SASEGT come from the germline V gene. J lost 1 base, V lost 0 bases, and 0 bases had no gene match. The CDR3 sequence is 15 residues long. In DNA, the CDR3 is TGTGCCAGCAGTGAAGCAGCGGGGGGCCAAGAGACCCAGTACTTC. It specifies CASSEAAGGQETQYF.